This TCR beta chain comes out of a study of T cells after yellow fever vaccination. A single record per CDR3 protein comes from TCRdb applying MiXCR to the 5' RACE reads. The sample lists 300,000 to 400,000 distinct CDR3 sequences; over 8% were seen once. Germline CDR1 is MNHEY and CDR2 is SVGAGI. Trimming removed 2 bases from V and 7 bases from J; junction bases left unmatched: 5. The CDR3 contains 15 residues. This sequence originates from a man aged 18 to 35 who received the YFV17D yellow fever vaccine. V usage is TRBV6-5 and J usage is TRBJ2-2; TRBD1 agrees at 9 bases. This sample comprised PBMCs, obtained on the day of the first yellow fever vaccination. The CDR3 DNA sequence: TGTGCCAGCAGTTACCGTGGACAGGGGAGCGGGGAGCTGTTTTTT. Translated, it gives CASSYRGQGSGELFF.